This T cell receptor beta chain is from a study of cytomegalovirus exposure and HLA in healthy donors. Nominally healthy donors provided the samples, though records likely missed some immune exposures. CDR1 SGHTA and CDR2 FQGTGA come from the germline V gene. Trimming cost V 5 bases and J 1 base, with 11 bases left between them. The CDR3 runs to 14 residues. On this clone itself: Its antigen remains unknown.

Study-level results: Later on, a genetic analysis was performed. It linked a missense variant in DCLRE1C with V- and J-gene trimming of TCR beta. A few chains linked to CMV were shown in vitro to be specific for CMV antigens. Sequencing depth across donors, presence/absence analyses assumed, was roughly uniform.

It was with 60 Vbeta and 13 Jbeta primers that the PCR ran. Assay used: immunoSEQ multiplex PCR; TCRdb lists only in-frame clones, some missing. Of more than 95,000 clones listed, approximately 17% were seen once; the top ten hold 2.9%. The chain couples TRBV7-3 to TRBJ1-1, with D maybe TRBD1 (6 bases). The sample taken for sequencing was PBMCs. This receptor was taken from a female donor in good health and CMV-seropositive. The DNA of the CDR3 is TGTGCCAGCAGCCCGGGACATTCGAACACTGAAGCTTTCTTT. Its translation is CASSPGHSNTEAFF.